One TCR beta chain is described in this entry. Its antigen is as yet unknown. The sample belongs to a study of cytomegalovirus exposure and HLA in healthy donors. Germline lookup yields CDR1 SNHLY and CDR2 FYNNEI. The CDR3 runs 15 residues. The ends were cut back, 4 bases at V and 9 bases at J, with 19 bases in the middle. Whole-study findings and limits: Reported findings show TCR beta sequences accurately forecast HLA-A and HLA-B alleles in most subjects. In an earlier analysis, most TCR beta V segments were productive about 87% or about 30% of the time.

Healthy bone marrow donors formed the donor group. The study ran its PCR with 60 Vbeta and 13 Jbeta primers. The protocol was immunoSEQ multiplex PCR, while the TCRdb copy is restricted to in-frame clones and leaves out a portion. The sample lists 130,000 to 150,000 clones, approximately 70% occurring once. The chain links TRBV2 to TRBJ2-1, with D perhaps matching TRBD2 (5 bases). This receptor was identified in a woman aged 18-35 years in good health and CMV-seronegative. The sample comprised PBMCs. CDR3 sequence: CASSAGSGGWGEQFF. The CDR3 coding sequence is TGTGCCAGCAGTGCGGGGAGTGGCGGGTGGGGTGAGCAGTTCTTC. The full variable domain, rest sourced from reference TRBV2 and TRBJ2-1, is EPEVTQTPSHQVTQMGQEVILRCVPISNHLYFYWYRQILGQKVEFLVSFYNNEISEKSEIFDDQFSVERPDGSNFTLKIRSTKLEDSAMYFCASSAGSGGWGEQFFGPGTRLTVL.